There are a few counts of the clone carrying this T cell receptor beta chain. What it recognizes is unknown. The CDR3 is 17 residues long. J lost 3 bases, V lost 4 bases, and 5 bases had no gene match. CDR1 and CDR2 (germline): SGHDN, FVKESK. This sample was included in a study of T cells after yellow fever vaccination. Findings and limits, study-wide: Among all clonotypes, a small share was observed in both CD4 and CD8 compartments. Secondary responses were weaker yet peaked faster, day 5 versus 15.

TCRdb used MiXCR to reprocess the 5' RACE reads, holding one entry per CDR3 protein. The data contain 250,000 to 350,000 distinct CDR3 sequences, 8.5% to 10% of them singletons. This TCR was sampled from a man aged 18 to 29 who received the YFV17D yellow fever vaccine. The source material was CD4+ T cells sorted from PBMCs, sampled 5 days after the yellow fever booster vaccination. The chain links TRBV14 to TRBJ2-1; 14 positions agree with TRBD2. The CDR3 region is CASSRRLAGGNYNEQFF. CDR3 nucleotide sequence: TGTGCCAGCAGCCGCCGACTAGCGGGGGGGAACTACAATGAGCAGTTCTTC. Full variable domain (outside the CDR3, taken from reference TRBV14 and TRBJ2-1): EAGVTQFPSHSVIEKGQTVTLRCDPISGHDNLYWYRRVMGKEIKFLLHFVKESKQDESGMPNNRFLAERTGGTYSTLKVQPAELEDSGVYFCASSRRLAGGNYNEQFFGPGTRLTVL.